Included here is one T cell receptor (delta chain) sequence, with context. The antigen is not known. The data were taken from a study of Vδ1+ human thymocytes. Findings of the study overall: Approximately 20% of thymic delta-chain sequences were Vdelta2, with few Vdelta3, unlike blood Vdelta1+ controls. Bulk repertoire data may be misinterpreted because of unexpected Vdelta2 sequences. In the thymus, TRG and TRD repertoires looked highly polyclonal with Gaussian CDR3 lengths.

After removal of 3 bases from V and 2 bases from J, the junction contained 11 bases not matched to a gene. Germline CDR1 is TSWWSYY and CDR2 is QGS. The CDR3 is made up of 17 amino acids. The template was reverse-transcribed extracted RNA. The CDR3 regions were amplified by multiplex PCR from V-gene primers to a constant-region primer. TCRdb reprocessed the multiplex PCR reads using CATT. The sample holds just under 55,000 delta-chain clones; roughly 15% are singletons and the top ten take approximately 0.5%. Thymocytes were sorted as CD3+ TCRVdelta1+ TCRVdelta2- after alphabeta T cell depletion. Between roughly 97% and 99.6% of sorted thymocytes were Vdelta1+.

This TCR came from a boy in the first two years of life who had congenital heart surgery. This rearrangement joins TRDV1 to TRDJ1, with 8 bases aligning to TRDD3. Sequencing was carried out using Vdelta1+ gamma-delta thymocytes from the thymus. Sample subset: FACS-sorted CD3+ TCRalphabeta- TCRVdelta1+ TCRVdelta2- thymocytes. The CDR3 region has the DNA TGTGCTCTTGGGGACAAGGGGCTGGGGGACCGGACCGATAAACTCATCTTT. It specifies CALGDKGLGDRTDKLIF.